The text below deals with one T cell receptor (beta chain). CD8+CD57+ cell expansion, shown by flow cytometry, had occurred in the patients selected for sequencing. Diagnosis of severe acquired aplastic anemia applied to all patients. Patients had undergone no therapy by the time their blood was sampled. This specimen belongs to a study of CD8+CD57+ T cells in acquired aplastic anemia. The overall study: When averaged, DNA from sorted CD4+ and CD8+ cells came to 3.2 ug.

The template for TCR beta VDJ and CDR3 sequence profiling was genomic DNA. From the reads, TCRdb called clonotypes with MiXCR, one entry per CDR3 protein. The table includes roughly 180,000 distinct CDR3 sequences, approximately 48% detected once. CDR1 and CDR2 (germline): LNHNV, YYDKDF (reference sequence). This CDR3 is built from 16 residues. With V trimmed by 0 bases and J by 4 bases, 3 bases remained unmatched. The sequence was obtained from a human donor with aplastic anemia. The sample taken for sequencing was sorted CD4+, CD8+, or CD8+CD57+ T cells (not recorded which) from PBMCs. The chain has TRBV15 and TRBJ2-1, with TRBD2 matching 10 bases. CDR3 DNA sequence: TGTGCCACCAGCAGAGAAGGACTAGCGGATTACAATGAGCAGTTCTTC. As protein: CATSREGLADYNEQFF. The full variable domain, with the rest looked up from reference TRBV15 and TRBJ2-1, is DAMVIQNPRYQVTQFGKPVTLSCSQTLNHNVMYWYQQKSSQAPKLLFHYYDKDFNNEADTPDNFQSRRPNTSFCFLDIRSPGLGDTAMYLCATSREGLADYNEQFFGPGTRLTVL.